Following are 11 T cell receptor beta chains from one sample sequenced in a study of blood T cell repertoires in COVID-19. Some clones are missing from TCRdb's copy, which holds only in-frame ones; the method was immunoSEQ multiplex PCR. This table holds under 150,000 clones, 90% found once. What was sequenced was peripheral blood. Receptor source: a man aged 60-69 years with COVID-19, enrolled during active disease.

V and J are TRBV19 and TRBJ2-7; 9 bases align to TRBD1. CDR1 and CDR2 from the germline V gene are LNHDA and SQIVND (reference sequence). V lost 5 bases, J lost 4 bases, and 3 bases stayed unmatched. The CDR3 loop spans 13 amino acids. CDR3 sequence (DNA): TGTGCCAGTAGTGCCGGGACAGGGTACGAGCAGTACTTC. This gives the protein CASSAGTGYEQYF. Supplemented by reference TRBV19 and TRBJ2-7, the full variable domain reads DGGITQSPKYLFRKEGQNVTLSCEQNLNHDAMYWYRQDPGQGLRLIYYSQIVNDFQKGDIAEGYSVSREKKESFPLTVTSAQKNPTAFYLCASSAGTGYEQYFGPGTRLTVT.

In this sample, this clone turned up once. The chain has TRBV3-1 (or the pseudogene TRBV3-2) and TRBJ2-1, with TRBD2 matching over 7 bases. The CDR3 covers 15 residues. Germline V CDR1 and CDR2: LGHDT, YNNKEL (reference sequence). Trimming at V came to 2 bases and at J to 5 bases, leaving 6 bases not matched to a gene. The CDR3 here is CASSQTSDQDNEQFF. In nucleotides, the CDR3 is TGTGCCAGCAGCCAAACTAGCGATCAGGACAATGAGCAGTTCTTC.

This chain links TRBV10-3 with TRBJ2-1; the match to TRBD1 covers 7 bases. The CDR3 sequence is 14 residues long. The junction had 7 bases not matched to a gene; V was cut back by 6 bases and J by 5 bases. Germline lookup yields CDR1 ENHRY and CDR2 SYGVKD. CDR3: CAISRDRTNNEQFF. Written as DNA, the CDR3 is TGTGCCATCAGCCGGGACAGAACAAACAATGAGCAGTTCTTC.

The chain recombines TRBV6-5 with TRBJ2-5; 10 bases fit TRBD2. The germline V gene has CDR1 MNHEY and CDR2 SVGAGI. The length of the CDR3 is 13 residues. V shed 7 bases and J 3 bases; nucleotides not matched to a gene: 2. The CDR3 DNA is TGTGCCAGCAACGGACTAGCGGAAGAGACCCAGTACTTC. It yields the protein CASNGLAEETQYF.

This clone appeared a single time. The rearrangement joins TRBV10-3 to TRBJ1-4, with 7 bases matching TRBD1. This CDR3 comprises 14 residues. V lost 7 bases, J lost 7 bases, and 9 bases stayed unmatched. Germline CDR1 reads ENHRY; CDR2 reads SYGVKD. CDR3 sequence (DNA): TGTGCCATCAAACCCGGGACAGACGTTGAAAAACTGTTTTTT. Translating gives CAIKPGTDVEKLFF.

CDR3 nucleotides: TGCGCCAGCAGTTCAGGACTAGCGGAAGACTACGAGCAGTACTTC. Amino acids: CASSSGLAEDYEQYF. This chain joins TRBV10-1 and TRBJ2-7; 10 bases fit TRBD2. This CDR3 has 15 residues. V was pared by 5 bases and J by 3 bases, with 7 bases of the junction left unmatched. Per the germline V gene, CDR1 is WNHNN and CDR2 is SYGVQD (reference sequence).

The chain uses TRBV5-7 and TRBJ1-2, with TRBD1 matching over 7 bases. TRBV5-7 is classed as an ORF, of uncertain function. The CDR3 length is 16 residues. V shed 0 bases, J shed 3 bases, and the junction held 8 bases outside the gene matches. The CDR3 loop is CASSLAEGAGDYGYTF. The CDR3 nucleotides read TGTGCCAGCAGCTTGGCGGAGGGGGCAGGGGACTATGGCTACACCTTC.

The chain couples TRBV19 to TRBJ2-1, with TRBD2 matching 9 bases. The CDR3 sequence is 14 residues long. V was pared by 4 bases and J by 7 bases, with 5 bases of the junction left unmatched. CDR1 is LNHDA, CDR2 SQIVND, per germline (reference sequence). The CDR3 DNA reads TGTGCCAGTAGTAATCGACTAGCGGTTAATGAGCAGTTCTTC. This translates into CASSNRLAVNEQFF.

The chain carries TRBV5-6 and TRBJ2-1; 11 bases map to TRBD2. The CDR3 contains 17 residues. V lost 4 bases to trimming and J lost 9 bases; unmatched junction nucleotides: 15. CDR1 is SGHDT and CDR2 is YYEEEE in the germline V gene. CDR3: CASSPYSGRALRGEQFF. For the CDR3, the DNA is TGTGCCAGCAGCCCGTATAGCGGGAGGGCCTTAAGGGGTGAGCAGTTCTTC.

The chain uses TRBV5-6 and TRBJ2-7, with TRBD1 matching over 7 bases. J lost 3 bases, V lost 2 bases, and 2 bases had no gene match. CDR3 size: 13 residues. Germline-derived CDR1 and CDR2 are SGHDT and YYEEEE. This CDR3 reads CASSLGQDYEQYF. CDR3 bases: TGTGCCAGCAGCTTAGGACAGGACTACGAGCAGTACTTC.

The gene calls are TRBV4-1 and TRBJ2-7; 9 positions agree with TRBD1. Looked up from germline, CDR1 is MGHRA and CDR2 is YSYEKL. J was trimmed by 1 base and V by 0 bases; bases with no gene match: 10. The CDR3 runs to 18 residues. This CDR3 is CASSQESGRDRESYEQYF. The DNA for the CDR3 is TGCGCCAGCAGCCAAGAAAGCGGGCGGGACAGGGAGTCCTACGAGCAGTACTTC.